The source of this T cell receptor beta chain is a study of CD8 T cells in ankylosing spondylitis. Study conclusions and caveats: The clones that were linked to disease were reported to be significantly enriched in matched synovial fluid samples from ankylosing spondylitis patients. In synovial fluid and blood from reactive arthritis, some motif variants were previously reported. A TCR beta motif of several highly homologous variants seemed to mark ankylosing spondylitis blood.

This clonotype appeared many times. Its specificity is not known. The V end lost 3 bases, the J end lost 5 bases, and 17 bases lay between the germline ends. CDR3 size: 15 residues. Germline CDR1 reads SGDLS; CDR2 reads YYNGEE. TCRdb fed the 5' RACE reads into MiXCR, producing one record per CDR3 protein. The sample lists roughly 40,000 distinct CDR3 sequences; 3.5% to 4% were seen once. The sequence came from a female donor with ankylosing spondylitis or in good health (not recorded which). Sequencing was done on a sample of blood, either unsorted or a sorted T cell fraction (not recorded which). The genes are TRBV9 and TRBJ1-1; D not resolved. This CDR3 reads CASSARDTTSTEAFF. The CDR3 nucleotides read TGTGCCAGCAGCGCCCGTGACACTACGAGTACTGAAGCTTTCTTT.